This entry is about one T cell receptor beta chain. Which antigen it targets is not known. No per-base quality is available; no much larger clone lies one base away. Libraries came from the immunoSEQ multiplex PCR assay. To provide template for TCR sequencing, every sample had RNA extracted and reverse transcribed into cDNA. SuperScript III was used for first-strand cDNA synthesis, primed with a 2:1 mix of oligo-dT and random hexamers. A synthetic immune receptor repertoire was used to assess amplification bias, and residual bias was removed computationally. The original pipeline was this. After raw reads were preprocessed to remove errors, the CDR3 was defined following IMGT conventions as running from the conserved cysteine to phenylalanine. Clonality was calculated as 1 minus Shannon entropy normalized by log2 of the number of productive unique TCRs. CD4 or CD8 identity of scalp clones was inferred by cross-referencing scalp TCRbeta sequences with sorted blood CD4 and CD8 repertoires. The table was pulled from immuneACCESS by TCRdb, which kept in-frame rearrangements only. Such tables lose some clones; where checked, under half of the loss comes from unresolved V genes, and the rest has no known cause. V, J and clone size are those of that table, while D and trimming were read from the DNA. The sample profile shows about 200,000 clones; about 61% of them were found once. The ten top clones hold roughly 5.3% of the sample.

This entry is derived from a study of CD8+ T cells in alopecia areata (dated by TCRdb to the late 2010s). Background on the whole study: The study used high-throughput TCRbeta sequencing to examine T cell clonal expansion in alopecia areata, in both the C3H/HeJ mouse model and human patients. Human TCRbeta sequencing covered scalp tissue and sorted CD4+ and CD8+ peripheral blood T cells from patchy and totalis/universalis alopecia areata patients and healthy controls. Scalp clonality was compared among normal scalp (n=4), patchy alopecia areata scalp (n=8), and alopecia totalis/universalis scalp (n=8). RNA was obtained with the PAXgene miRNA kit for fixed scalp, the miRNeasy kit for PBMCs, and the RNeasy kit for mouse skin. TCRbeta CDR3 regions were amplified by immunoSEQ multiplex PCR with 35 Vbeta forward and 13 Jbeta reverse primers. Here is what the overall study found, with its caveats: Unlike mouse skin, where gammadelta T cells dominate, normal human skin contains resident alphabeta T cells that get sequenced too, which complicates analysis of the scalp TCR repertoire. Lesional scalp, especially in alopecia totalis/universalis, showed higher clonality and more expanded CD8+ clones than normal scalp, suggesting antigenic drive. Shared TCR sequences between patients were less evident than in mice, which may be partly attributable to HLA diversity in the patient population.

After PBMCs were isolated by density centrifugation and stained for CD3, CD4 and CD8, a FACSAria was used to sort CD4+ and CD8+ T cells. Scalp biopsies and blood samples were provided by unaffected controls. This sequence originates from a human donor in good health. Sequenced input: CD8+ T cells sorted from blood.

In nucleotide form, the sequence is TGTGCCAGCAGCCACATTAGGCAGGAAGCTTTCTTT. It translates to CASSHIRQEAFF. The chain joins TRBV13 to TRBJ1-1; a confident D gene designation cannot be given. From the germline V gene (reference sequence), CDR1 is PRHDT and CDR2 is FYEKMQ. The V and J ends are trimmed by 5 bases and 8 bases, leaving 12 bases between them. The CDR3 spans 12 residues, from the cysteine through the phenylalanine. Left in the record is the CDR3 DNA by itself, 36 bases read in frame from the first base.